A selection of T cell receptor beta chains follows, all from one sample in a study of blood T cell repertoires in COVID-19. Method: immunoSEQ multiplex PCR; TCRdb's copy keeps in-frame clones and lacks some. The sample yields 150,000 to 200,000 clones, approximately 90% seen once. Sample: peripheral blood. Receptors were obtained from a woman in her sixties or seventies with COVID-19, enrolled during active disease. Each CDR3 is given with its conserved first and last residue. Fields, in order: CDR3 protein, CDR3 DNA, CDR3 length, V gene, clone size, D gene, J gene. D genes are given only for firm matches. Clone size is shown for a subset of rows, as once, few, many or a class of expanded clone.

CDR3 protein: CASSKDRGWAEKLFF
CDR3 DNA: TGTGCCAGCAGCAAAGACAGGGGGTGGGCAGAAAAACTGTTTTTT
CDR3 length: 15
V gene: TRBV28
clone size: NA
D gene: TRBD1
J gene: TRBJ1-4

CDR3 protein: CASQQPGLGNTIYF
CDR3 DNA: TGTGCCAGCCAGCAGCCGGGACTGGGAAACACCATATATTTT
CDR3 length: 14
V gene: TRBV6-5
clone size: NA
D gene: NA
J gene: TRBJ1-3

CDR3 protein: CASSITDTDNEQFF
CDR3 DNA: TGCGCCAGCAGCATAACAGATACCGACAATGAGCAGTTCTTC
CDR3 length: 14
V gene: TRBV5-1
clone size: NA
D gene: NA
J gene: TRBJ2-1

CDR3 protein: CASSEYGLAGSTDTQYF
CDR3 DNA: TGTGCCAGCAGTGAATATGGGCTAGCGGGAAGCACAGATACGCAGTATTTT
CDR3 length: 17
V gene: TRBV6-1
clone size: NA
D gene: TRBD2
J gene: TRBJ2-3

CDR3 protein: CASSVVGLPYNEQFF
CDR3 DNA: TGTGCCAGCAGCGTAGTGGGACTGCCCTACAATGAGCAGTTCTTC
CDR3 length: 15
V gene: TRBV9
clone size: NA
D gene: NA
J gene: TRBJ2-1

CDR3 protein: CATSDYLAGSPDTQYF
CDR3 DNA: TGTGCCACCAGTGATTACCTAGCGGGAAGCCCAGATACGCAGTATTTT
CDR3 length: 16
V gene: TRBV24-1
clone size: NA
D gene: TRBD2
J gene: TRBJ2-3

CDR3 protein: CSVAGQGAPAFF
CDR3 DNA: TGCAGCGTTGCGGGACAGGGGGCTCCAGCTTTCTTT
CDR3 length: 12
V gene: TRBV29-1
clone size: NA
D gene: TRBD1
J gene: TRBJ1-1

CDR3 protein: CASRGTSGRALYEQYF
CDR3 DNA: TGTGCCAGCAGGGGGACTAGCGGGAGGGCCCTCTACGAGCAGTACTTC
CDR3 length: 16
V gene: TRBV6-4
clone size: NA
D gene: TRBD2
J gene: TRBJ2-7

CDR3 protein: CASSIDQVMTNEQFF
CDR3 DNA: TGTGCCAGTAGTATAGATCAGGTAATGACCAATGAGCAGTTCTTC
CDR3 length: 15
V gene: TRBV19
clone size: NA
D gene: NA
J gene: TRBJ2-1

CDR3 protein: CASGQPDSNQPQHF
CDR3 DNA: TGCGCCAGCGGACAGCCCGATAGCAATCAGCCCCAGCATTTT
CDR3 length: 14
V gene: TRBV10-1
clone size: NA
D gene: NA
J gene: TRBJ1-5

CDR3 protein: CATRPEKGTGSYEQYF
CDR3 DNA: TGTGCCACCAGGCCAGAGAAAGGGACAGGGTCCTACGAGCAGTACTTC
CDR3 length: 16
V gene: TRBV15
clone size: NA
D gene: TRBD1
J gene: TRBJ2-7

CDR3 protein: CASSDLSGGEAFF
CDR3 DNA: TGTGCCAGCAGTGACCTCTCCGGGGGTGAAGCTTTCTTT
CDR3 length: 13
V gene: TRBV2
clone size: NA
D gene: NA
J gene: TRBJ1-1

CDR3 protein: CASSPLPGGGEKLFF
CDR3 DNA: TGTGCCAGTAGTCCACTTCCCGGGGGTGGTGAAAAACTGTTTTTT
CDR3 length: 15
V gene: TRBV19
clone size: NA
D gene: NA
J gene: TRBJ1-4

CDR3 protein: CASSLRPGSVNNEQFF
CDR3 DNA: TGCGCCAGCAGCCTCCGACCCGGGAGCGTAAACAATGAGCAGTTCTTC
CDR3 length: 16
V gene: TRBV4-3
clone size: NA
D gene: NA
J gene: TRBJ2-1

CDR3 protein: CASTPPGQRTGELFF
CDR3 DNA: TGTGCCAGCACCCCACCGGGACAGCGGACCGGGGAGCTGTTTTTT
CDR3 length: 15
V gene: TRBV6-5
clone size: NA
D gene: TRBD1
J gene: TRBJ2-2

CDR3 protein: CASRHSLAGGPNTGELFF
CDR3 DNA: TGTGCCAGCAGACATTCTCTAGCGGGAGGGCCAAACACCGGGGAGCTGTTTTTT
CDR3 length: 18
V gene: TRBV13
clone size: NA
D gene: TRBD2
J gene: TRBJ2-2

CDR3 protein: CASNLAGSGANVLTF
CDR3 DNA: TGCGCCAGCAATTTAGCTGGCTCTGGGGCCAACGTCCTGACTTTC
CDR3 length: 15
V gene: TRBV5-1
clone size: NA
D gene: NA
J gene: TRBJ2-6

CDR3 protein: CASRKTGIHEQYF
CDR3 DNA: TGTGCCAGCAGAAAAACAGGGATCCACGAGCAGTACTTC
CDR3 length: 13
V gene: TRBV28
clone size: once
D gene: NA
J gene: TRBJ2-7

CDR3 protein: CASAGTALDIYGYTF
CDR3 DNA: TGTGCCAGCGCCGGGACAGCCCTAGATATCTATGGCTACACCTTC
CDR3 length: 15
V gene: TRBV28
clone size: NA
D gene: TRBD1
J gene: TRBJ1-2

CDR3 protein: CASSEIRNTEAFF
CDR3 DNA: TGTGCCAGCAGTGAAATTCGGAACACTGAAGCTTTCTTT
CDR3 length: 13
V gene: TRBV2
clone size: NA
D gene: NA
J gene: TRBJ1-1

CDR3 protein: CASSQSGAGGYGYTF
CDR3 DNA: TGTGCCAGCAGCCAAAGTGGGGCAGGGGGCTATGGCTACACCTTC
CDR3 length: 15
V gene: TRBV3-1/TRBV3-2
clone size: NA
D gene: TRBD1
J gene: TRBJ1-2

CDR3 protein: CAISGAAPQETQYF
CDR3 DNA: TGTGCCATCAGTGGGGCAGCCCCCCAAGAGACCCAGTACTTC
CDR3 length: 14
V gene: TRBV10-3
clone size: NA
D gene: NA
J gene: TRBJ2-5

CDR3 protein: CASSRDFLYGYTF
CDR3 DNA: TGTGCCAGCAGCCGGGACTTTCTATATGGCTACACCTTC
CDR3 length: 13
V gene: TRBV7-9
clone size: NA
D gene: NA
J gene: TRBJ1-2

CDR3 protein: CASSPGDRKLFF
CDR3 DNA: TGTGCCAGCAGCCCGGGTGACCGAAAACTGTTTTTT
CDR3 length: 12
V gene: TRBV28
clone size: NA
D gene: NA
J gene: TRBJ1-4